These 18 T cell receptor beta chains originate from one sample sequenced in a study of cytomegalovirus exposure and HLA in healthy donors. The PCR ran on 60 Vbeta and 13 Jbeta primers. The assay was immunoSEQ multiplex PCR, and TCRdb's table has in-frame clones only and misses some. Among under 75,000 clones listed, about two thirds were seen once. The sample comprised PBMCs. These receptors came from a man between 40 and 49 years old in good health and CMV-seropositive.

The V gene is TRBV25-1, the J gene TRBJ1-2; 7 bases line up with TRBD1. Trimming took 6 bases from V and 4 from J; bases not matched to a gene: 5. CDR1 is MGHDK and CDR2 is SYGVNS in the germline V gene. This CDR3 spans 13 amino acids. CDR3 in DNA: TGTGCCAGCAGCCCCCGGGACAGCTATGGCTACACCTTC. Translated: CASSPRDSYGYTF.

Only one count was recorded for this clone. J is TRBJ1-1 and V is TRBV19; 8 bases match TRBD1. Losses at the gene ends were 7 bases for V and 4 bases for J; bases not matched to a gene: 14. CDR3 length equals 16 residues. Looked up from germline, CDR1 is LNHDA and CDR2 is SQIVND (reference sequence). The CDR3 nucleotides read TGTGCCAGTACCCTCAGGGCAGGGGGCTCCGTCACTGAAGCTTTCTTT. Its protein is CASTLRAGGSVTEAFF.

In this sample, this clone turned up a few times. The V and J genes are TRBV5-1 and TRBJ2-7; D unclear. Germline CDR1 reads SGHRS; CDR2 reads YFSETQ. Trimming took 1 base from V and 1 from J, leaving 6 bases between them. The CDR3 has 13 residues. The CDR3 loop is CASSLISSYEQYF. The CDR3 DNA reads TGCGCCAGCAGCTTGATCTCGTCCTACGAGCAGTACTTC.

The chain is built from TRBV7-2 and TRBJ2-1, with TRBD1 identical over 9 bases. Per the germline V gene, CDR1 is SGHTA and CDR2 is FQGNSA. Unmatched junction bases numbered 9, after V lost 4 bases and J lost 8 bases. The CDR3 loop spans 15 amino acids. CDR3 in amino acids: CASSSGQGRVDEQFF. CDR3 coding DNA: TGTGCCAGCAGCTCCGGACAGGGGAGAGTAGATGAGCAGTTCTTC.

The J gene is TRBJ1-1, the V gene TRBV19, with D perhaps matching TRBD1 (5 bases). CDR1 is LNHDA and CDR2 is SQIVND in the germline V gene (reference sequence). CDR3 length equals 16 residues. The V end was cut by 4 bases, the J end by 1 base, with 16 bases between. CDR3: CASSTSSPGGNTEAFF. The DNA of the CDR3 is TGTGCCAGTAGTACCTCCTCGCCGGGGGGGAACACTGAAGCTTTCTTT.

This clone showed up many times. This chain uses TRBV6-6 with TRBJ1-5; the D gene is possibly TRBD1 (5 bases). V was pared by 10 bases and J by 2 bases, with 9 bases between. The CDR3 totals 12 residues. Germline-derived CDR1 and CDR2 are MNHNY and SVGAGI (reference sequence). This CDR3 reads CAIKGGNQPQHF. CDR3 coding DNA: TGTGCCATCAAAGGGGGCAATCAGCCCCAGCATTTT.

This clone was counted only a few times. The chain recombines TRBV6-5 with TRBJ2-2, with 9 nucleotides matching TRBD2. Germline values: CDR1 MNHEY, CDR2 SVGAGI. The V gene end was trimmed by 6 bases and the J gene end by 4 bases; junction bases not matched to a gene: 6. This CDR3 has 15 residues. Written as DNA, the CDR3 is TGTGCCAGCAGACGAGGACTAGCGAGCACCGGGGAGCTGTTTTTT. The encoded protein is CASRRGLASTGELFF.

V gene TRBV7-9 combines with J gene TRBJ2-3; D may be TRBD2 (5 bases). The germline gives CDR1 SEHNR, CDR2 FQNEAQ (reference sequence). V was trimmed by 5 bases and J by 11 bases, leaving 11 bases between them. The CDR3 spans 11 residues. The CDR3 loop is CASSGSPGQYF. CDR3 coding DNA: TGTGCCAGCAGCGGGAGCCCGGGGCAGTATTTT. Based on the CDR3 plus reference TRBV7-9 and TRBJ2-3, the full variable domain is DTGVSQNPRHKITKRGQNVTFRCDPISEHNRLYWYRQTLGQGPEFLTYFQNEAQLEKSRLLSDRFSAERPKGSFSTLEIQRTEQGDSAMYLCASSGSPGQYFGPGTRLTVL.

This clone has only a few counts. This sequence joins TRBV4-2 and TRBJ2-5; 7 nucleotides line up with TRBD2. Looked up from germline, CDR1 is LGHNA and CDR2 is YNFKEQ. Germline trimming cut 0 bases from V and 5 bases from J; bases unmatched to any gene: 9. The CDR3 loop spans 16 amino acids. CDR3 nucleotide sequence: TGTGCCAGCAGCCAAGACGCGGGGGTGTCATGGGAGACCCAGTACTTC. Amino acid sequence: CASSQDAGVSWETQYF.

This chain links TRBV7-2 with TRBJ2-3; 9 positions agree with TRBD1. This CDR3 has 16 amino acids. Looked up from germline, CDR1 is SGHTA and CDR2 is FQGNSA. V gave up 1 base and J gave up 5 bases; unmatched junction bases: 7. The CDR3 protein is CASSLVGDRARDTQYF. DNA for the CDR3: TGTGCCAGCAGCTTAGTGGGGGACAGGGCCAGAGATACGCAGTATTTT.

The chain is built from TRBV5-4 and TRBJ2-7; 8 nucleotides align to TRBD2. CDR3 length equals 16 residues. Germline CDR1 reads SGHNT; CDR2 reads YYREEE (reference sequence). The ends lost 4 bases at V and 0 bases at J; junction bases unmatched: 9. The CDR3 DNA follows: TGTGCCAGCAGCCATGGACTAGCTCGCCCCTCCTACGAGCAGTACTTC. It codes for CASSHGLARPSYEQYF.

The chain is built from TRBV30 and TRBJ2-3, with 10 bases fitting TRBD1. The CDR3 totals 12 residues. The V gene's germline CDR1 is GTSNPN and CDR2 SVGIG (reference sequence). The ends lost 3 bases at V and 14 bases at J; junction bases unmatched: 8. The CDR3 loop reads CAWSSRDRGVYF. In nucleotides, the CDR3 is TGTGCCTGGAGCTCGCGGGACAGGGGTGTGTATTTT.

V and J are TRBV7-2 and TRBJ1-1; 8 positions agree with TRBD1. There are 13 residues in the CDR3. The germline gives CDR1 SGHTA, CDR2 FQGNSA. Trimming took 6 bases from V and 4 from J; bases not matched to a gene: 4. CDR3 sequence (DNA): TGTGCCAGCAGATCCACAGGGGGCACTGAAGCTTTCTTT. This codes for CASRSTGGTEAFF. Variable domain in full (rest from reference TRBV7-2 and TRBJ1-1): GAGVSQSPSNKVTEKGKDVELRCDPISGHTALYWYRQSLGQGLEFLIYFQGNSAPDKSGLPSDRFSAERTGGSVSTLTIQRTQQEDSAVYLCASRSTGGTEAFFGQGTRLTVV.

The J gene is TRBJ2-1, the V gene TRBV19, with 9 bases matching TRBD1. This CDR3 is 15 amino acids long. Germline values: CDR1 LNHDA, CDR2 SQIVND (reference sequence). The V segment lost 1 base and the J segment 5 bases; nucleotides outside the gene matches: 3. CDR3 nucleotides: TGTGCCAGTAGTATAGGCCGGACAGGGGACAATGAGCAGTTCTTC. As protein: CASSIGRTGDNEQFF.

The CDR3, as DNA: TGTGCCAGCCGGGGGTTAATCTCTGGGGCCAACGTCCTGACTTTC. Its protein is CASRGLISGANVLTF. V is TRBV6-5 and J is TRBJ2-6; maybe TRBD2 (6 bases). Per germline, CDR1 MNHEY and CDR2 SVGAGI. V lost 8 bases to trimming and J lost 0 bases, with 11 bases between them. CDR3 size: 15 residues.

V gene TRBV6-5 combines with J gene TRBJ1-6, with 8 bases identical to TRBD1. The CDR3 totals 15 residues. V was pared by 2 bases and J by 7 bases, with 4 bases of the junction left unmatched. From germline, CDR1 is MNHEY and CDR2 SVGAGI. CDR3 sequence reads: CASSYLGQVNSPLHF. The CDR3 bases are TGTGCCAGCAGTTACCTGGGACAGGTGAATTCACCCCTCCACTTT.

The chain couples TRBV4-3 to TRBJ1-2, with D maybe TRBD1 (5 bases). The CDR3 totals 13 residues. CDR1 is LGHNA and CDR2 is YSLEER in the germline V gene. Between the trimmed V and J ends, which lost 0 bases and 4 bases, there was a span of 6 bases. For the CDR3, the DNA is TGCGCCAGCAGCCAAGATACAGGCTATGGCTACACCTTC. The encoded protein is CASSQDTGYGYTF.

The chain recombines TRBV18 with TRBJ2-1; TRBD2 agrees at 11 bases. From germline, CDR1 is KGHSH and CDR2 LQKENI. Trimming removed 6 bases from V and 1 base from J; junction bases left unmatched: 8. The CDR3 has 17 amino acids. CDR3 DNA sequence: TGTGCCAGCTCTCCGGGCTTAGCGGGGGGGTCCTACAATGAGCAGTTCTTC. Translation: CASSPGLAGGSYNEQFF.